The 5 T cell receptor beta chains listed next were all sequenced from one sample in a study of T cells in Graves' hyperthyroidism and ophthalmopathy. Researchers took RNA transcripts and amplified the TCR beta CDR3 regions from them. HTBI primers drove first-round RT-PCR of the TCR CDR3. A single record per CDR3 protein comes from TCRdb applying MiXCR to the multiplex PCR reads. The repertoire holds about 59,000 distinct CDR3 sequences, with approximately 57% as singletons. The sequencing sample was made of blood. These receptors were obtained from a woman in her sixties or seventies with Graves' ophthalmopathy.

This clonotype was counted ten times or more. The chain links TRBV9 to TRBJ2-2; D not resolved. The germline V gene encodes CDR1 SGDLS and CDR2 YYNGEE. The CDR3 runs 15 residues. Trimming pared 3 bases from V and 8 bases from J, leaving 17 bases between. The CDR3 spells CASSGRHASSGELFF. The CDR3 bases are TGTGCCAGCAGCGGACGACATGCATCGTCTGGGGAGCTGTTTTTT.

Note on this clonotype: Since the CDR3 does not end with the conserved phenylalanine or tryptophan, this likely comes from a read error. DNA for the CDR3: TGCAGCGTCCTTGTGGGGGAAGAGACCCAGTACCTC. Encoded protein: CSVLVGEETQYL. The chain has TRBV20-1 and TRBJ2-5, with D tentatively TRBD1 or TRBD2 (5 bases each). The CDR3 has 12 residues. CDR1 and CDR2 (germline): DFQATT, SNEGSKA (reference sequence).

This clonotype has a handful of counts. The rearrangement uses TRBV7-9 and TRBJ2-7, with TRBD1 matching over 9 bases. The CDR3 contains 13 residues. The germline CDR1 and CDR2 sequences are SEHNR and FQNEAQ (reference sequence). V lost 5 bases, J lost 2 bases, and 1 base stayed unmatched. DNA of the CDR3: TGTGCCAGCAGCCGGGACAGGGCCTACGAGCAGTACTTC. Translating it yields CASSRDRAYEQYF.

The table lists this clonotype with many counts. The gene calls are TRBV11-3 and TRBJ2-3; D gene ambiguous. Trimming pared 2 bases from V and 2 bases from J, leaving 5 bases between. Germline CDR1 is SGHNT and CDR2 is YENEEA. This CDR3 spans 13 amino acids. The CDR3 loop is CASSLRVTDTQYF. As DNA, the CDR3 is TGTGCCAGCAGCTTAAGGGTCACAGATACGCAGTATTTT. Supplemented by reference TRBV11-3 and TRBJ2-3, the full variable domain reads EAGVVQSPRYKIIEKKQPVAFWCNPISGHNTLYWYLQNLGQGPELLIRYENEEAVDDSQLPKDRFSAERLKGVDSTLKIQPAELGDSAVYLCASSLRVTDTQYFGPGTRLTVL.

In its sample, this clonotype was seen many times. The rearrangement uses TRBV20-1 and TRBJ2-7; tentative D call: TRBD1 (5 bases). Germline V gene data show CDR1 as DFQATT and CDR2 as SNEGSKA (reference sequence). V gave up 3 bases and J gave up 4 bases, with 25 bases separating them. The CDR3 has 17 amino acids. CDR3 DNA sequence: TGCAGTGCTAGGGCCTCTCCCCCTCAGGGTAGGATTTACGAGCAGTACTTC. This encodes CSARASPPQGRIYEQYF.